This T cell receptor (beta chain) appears in the sequencing data of a study of coeliac disease. This table comes from immunoSEQ multiplex PCR, and its TCRdb copy is limited to in-frame clones, with some not included. The table records around 4,800 clones, around 74% of them present only once. A remark on this clone: The target antigen is unknown.

Study-wide results and limits: Cross-contamination between intraepithelial and lamina propria cells was possible. TRB repertoires were largely private, with most amino acid sequences found in only one sample. Known gliadin-specific TRB sequences: about 55% of the 18 coeliac samples, only 1 of 6 controls. Active celiac intraepithelial and lamina propria samples had lower TRB and TRG clonality than control samples.

Germline V gene sequence: CDR1 SEHNR, CDR2 FQNEAQ (reference sequence). The CDR3 is 14 residues long. With V trimmed by 4 bases and J by 3 bases, 4 bases remained unmatched. V usage is TRBV7-9 and J usage is TRBJ2-7, with 9 bases matching TRBD2. Sequencing was carried out using lamina propria lymphocytes from the gut. The receptor's source is a woman aged 18-35 years with active celiac disease. The CDR3 DNA reads TGTGCCAGCAGCTCAGCGGGAGGTGGCTACGAGCAGTACTTC. This gives the protein CASSSAGGGYEQYF.